A single sample gave rise to the 25 T cell receptor beta chains below, sequenced in a study of graft-versus-host responses after intestinal transplantation. Here immunoSEQ multiplex PCR was the method, and the copy in TCRdb shows in-frame clones only, minus some. The repertoire holds roughly 90,000 clones, around 90% seen once, with 0.28% in the top ten. No cognate antigen is known for these TCRs. This material consisted of unstimulated CD4+ T cells sorted from spleen or lymph node cells, taken before transplant. The receptors were gathered from a human donor who was the organ donor for an intestinal transplant.

The rearrangement uses TRBV19 and TRBJ1-1, with 8 bases identical to TRBD1. The CDR3 sequence is 13 residues long. Germline CDR1 is LNHDA and CDR2 is SQIVND (reference sequence). V was clipped by 10 bases and J by 0 bases; unmatched bases: 4. The CDR3: CATATGVNTEAFF. The CDR3 nucleotides are TGTGCCACCGCGACAGGGGTGAACACTGAAGCTTTCTTT.

This clone showed up just once. J is TRBJ2-3 and V is TRBV28; 7 bases align to TRBD1. Germline V CDR1 and CDR2: MDHEN, SYDVKM. CDR3 size: 14 residues. Losses at the gene ends were 3 bases for V and 3 bases for J; bases not matched to a gene: 3. Written as DNA, the CDR3 is TGTGCCAGCAGTTTTGTGGACAGGACAGATACGCAGTATTTT. Translating it yields CASSFVDRTDTQYF.

This clone was seen only a few times. This chain joins TRBV6-5 and TRBJ1-2, with TRBD1 identical over 7 bases. CDR1 and CDR2 (germline): MNHEY, SVGAGI. Germline trimming cut 6 bases from V and 3 bases from J; bases unmatched to any gene: 7. The CDR3 extends over 14 amino acids. CDR3 DNA sequence: TGTGCCAGCAGCCCCGACAGGGCCTACTATGGCTACACCTTC. It is translated as CASSPDRAYYGYTF.

The chain is built from TRBV7-3 and TRBJ2-2, with TRBD2 matching over 8 bases. There are 16 residues in the CDR3. V dropped 5 bases and J dropped 0; count of bases not matched to a gene: 5. Looked up from germline, CDR1 is SGHTA and CDR2 is FQGTGA. The CDR3 sequence is CASSPIAGPNTGELFF. The CDR3 nucleotides read TGTGCCAGCAGCCCGATAGCGGGACCGAACACCGGGGAGCTGTTTTTT. Full variable domain (remainder filled in from reference TRBV7-3 and TRBJ2-2): GAGVSQTPSNKVTEKGKYVELRCDPISGHTALYWYRQSLGQGPEFLIYFQGTGAADDSGLPNDRFFAVRPEGSVSTLKIQRTERGDSAVYLCASSPIAGPNTGELFFGEGSRLTVL.

The genes are TRBV5-1 and TRBJ2-6; D is perhaps TRBD2 (5 bases). CDR1 is SGHRS and CDR2 is YFSETQ in the germline V gene. The CDR3 is 18 residues long. Trimming stripped 6 bases from V and 0 bases from J, with 19 bases between. Written as DNA, the CDR3 is TGCGCCAGCACCTGGGTCGGCGGGCCCAGCTCTGGGGCCAACGTCCTGACTTTC. It yields the protein CASTWVGGPSSGANVLTF.

V gene TRBV9 combines with J gene TRBJ2-1, with D possibly matching TRBD1 (5 bases). The CDR3 spans 15 residues. The germline V and J ends were trimmed by 2 bases and 4 bases, with 13 bases remaining between them. Germline assignment: CDR1 SGDLS and CDR2 YYNGEE. The CDR3 spells CASSVRGMGYNEQFF. The CDR3 DNA follows: TGTGCCAGCAGCGTTAGGGGTATGGGGTACAATGAGCAGTTCTTC.

V gene TRBV11-2 combines with J gene TRBJ1-6; 8 bases are shared with TRBD1. Germline lookup yields CDR1 SGHAT and CDR2 FQNNGV. The CDR3 is 14 residues long. Germline trimming cut 2 bases from V and 11 bases from J; bases unmatched to any gene: 5. The CDR3 is CASSLMDRATPLHF. The CDR3 coding sequence is TGTGCCAGCAGCTTAATGGACAGGGCGACACCCCTCCACTTT.

The V call is TRBV5-1, the J call TRBJ2-7; weak D call: TRBD1 (5 bases). Trimming shortened V by 1 base and J by 4 bases, and 12 bases separated the two germline ends. From germline, CDR1 is SGHRS and CDR2 YFSETQ. This CDR3 contains 14 residues. Here the CDR3 reads CASSLRQGQYEQYF. DNA of the CDR3: TGCGCCAGCAGCTTGCGCCAGGGCCAATACGAGCAGTACTTC.

The chain uses TRBV19 and TRBJ1-2; D is unclear. CDR1 and CDR2 (germline): LNHDA, SQIVND (reference sequence). The CDR3 has 15 residues. V was shortened by 5 bases and J by 3 bases, with 16 bases between the two germline ends. The DNA for the CDR3 is TGTGCCAGTAGTCAGCTCGGGAGATTTTACTATGGCTACACCTTC. Residues: CASSQLGRFYYGYTF.

This chain uses TRBV4-2 with TRBJ2-1; 13 nucleotides match TRBD2. Germline CDR1 LGHNA, CDR2 YNFKEQ. The J segment lost 2 bases and the V segment lost 3 bases, leaving 10 bases of the junction unmatched. This CDR3 contains 19 residues. In DNA, the CDR3 is TGTGCCAGCAGCCAGCCGGGACTAGCGGGAAAACCCCCCTACAATGAGCAGTTCTTC. As protein: CASSQPGLAGKPPYNEQFF.

CDR3 amino acids: CASRRAEATNEKLFF. CDR3 nucleotide sequence: TGTGCCAGCAGGCGAGCAGAGGCAACTAATGAAAAACTGTTTTTT. The chain employs TRBV7-9 and TRBJ1-4; no definite D call. The germline V gene encodes CDR1 SEHNR and CDR2 FQNEAQ (reference sequence). There are 15 residues in the CDR3. Trimming removed 6 bases at V and 0 bases at J, with 11 bases between.

The CDR3 protein is CASSQQGISSYNEQFF. The DNA for the CDR3 is TGCGCCAGCAGCCAACAGGGCATCAGCTCCTACAATGAGCAGTTCTTC. The gene calls are TRBV5-1 and TRBJ2-1, with D possibly being TRBD1 (6 bases). Germline-derived CDR1 and CDR2 are SGHRS and YFSETQ. The germline V and J ends were trimmed by 4 bases and 0 bases, with 14 bases remaining between them. The CDR3 is made up of 16 amino acids.

This chain joins TRBV28 and TRBJ2-1; 10 bases line up with TRBD2. The CDR3 has 15 residues. Germline CDR1 is MDHEN and CDR2 is SYDVKM. V shed 2 bases and J 9 bases; nucleotides not matched to a gene: 7. The CDR3 protein is CASSLAASGSIEQFF. CDR3 sequence (DNA): TGTGCCAGCAGTTTAGCGGCTAGCGGGAGTATTGAGCAGTTCTTC.

This chain uses TRBV19 with TRBJ2-2; TRBD1 agrees at 9 bases. Germline CDR1 LNHDA, CDR2 SQIVND (reference sequence). This CDR3 comprises 17 residues. Trimming at V came to 5 bases and at J to 4 bases, leaving 11 bases not matched to a gene. Here the CDR3 reads CASSPTSGTGRTGELFF. The CDR3, as DNA: TGTGCCAGTAGTCCAACCTCCGGGACAGGGCGCACCGGGGAGCTGTTTTTT.

This clone appeared once. The chain recombines TRBV28 with TRBJ1-4; possible D gene TRBD1, 6 bases. CDR1 and CDR2 from the germline V gene are MDHEN and SYDVKM. The CDR3 spans 17 residues. V was pared by 4 bases and J by 0 bases, with 15 bases between. Written as DNA, the CDR3 is TGTGCCAGCAGTTCACAGGGTTCGGGTGCAACTAATGAAAAACTGTTTTTT. It translates to CASSSQGSGATNEKLFF.

V and J are TRBV28 and TRBJ1-2; D not certain. The CDR3 is 15 residues long. The germline V gene has CDR1 MDHEN and CDR2 SYDVKM. Trimming took 6 bases from V and 1 from J, leaving 15 bases between them. CDR3 loop: CASRPTQLLNYGYTF. The CDR3 coding sequence is TGTGCCAGCAGGCCTACACAGCTTCTTAACTATGGCTACACCTTC.

On this clone itself: The junction departs from the called germline gene at one end, perhaps through a read error. This sequence joins TRBV28 and TRBJ1-5; D gene ambiguous. CDR1 MDHEN and CDR2 SYDVKM come from the germline V gene. The length of the CDR3 is 11 residues. The CDR3 DNA reads as TGTGCCAGCAGTTTCGTCGGTCAATTGGATTTT. Protein sequence: CASSFVGQLDF.

This rearrangement joins TRBV5-1 to TRBJ2-3, with 8 nucleotides matching TRBD2. CDR3 length: 16 amino acids. Germline lookup yields CDR1 SGHRS and CDR2 YFSETQ. J lost 0 bases, V lost 4 bases, and 7 bases had no gene match. CDR3 protein: CASSVGSGTSTDTQYF. In DNA form, the CDR3 reads TGCGCCAGCAGCGTAGGTAGCGGGACCAGCACAGATACGCAGTATTTT.

V is TRBV20-1 and J is TRBJ1-4, with a possible D match to TRBD1 (6 bases). The CDR3 is 11 residues long. V lost 7 bases and J lost 8, with 11 bases in between. Germline V gene sequence: CDR1 DFQATT, CDR2 SNEGSKA (reference sequence). CDR3 sequence: CSVRTAEKLFF. CDR3 DNA sequence: TGCAGTGTTAGGACAGCGGAAAAACTGTTTTTT.

The chain combines TRBV15 with TRBJ2-4; D may be TRBD2 (5 bases). V was cut by 2 bases and J by 1 base, with 15 bases left in between. In germline, CDR1 is LNHNV, CDR2 YYDKDF (reference sequence). This CDR3 region has 17 residues. The CDR3 nucleotides are TGTGCCACCAGCAGACCAAGGTCCCGGGATGCCAAAAACATTCAGTACTTC. Translation: CATSRPRSRDAKNIQYF.

V gene TRBV11-3 combines with J gene TRBJ2-5, with D unclear. The CDR3 spans 13 residues. Trimming pared 2 bases from V and 5 bases from J, leaving 9 bases between. From germline, CDR1 is SGHNT and CDR2 YENEEA. The CDR3 is CASSLPGPETQYF. The CDR3 DNA reads TGTGCCAGCAGCTTACCAGGTCCCGAGACCCAGTACTTC.

The chain employs TRBV7-2 and TRBJ2-1; 9 nucleotides match TRBD2. CDR3 size: 17 residues. Germline trimming cut 5 bases from V and 4 bases from J; bases unmatched to any gene: 12. The germline CDR1 and CDR2 sequences are SGHTA and FQGNSA. CDR3 amino acids: CASSAQVTSGPYNEQFF. CDR3 bases: TGTGCCAGCAGCGCCCAGGTTACTAGCGGGCCTTACAATGAGCAGTTCTTC. Filled out from reference TRBV7-2 and TRBJ2-1, the complete variable domain reads GAGVSQSPSNKVTEKGKDVELRCDPISGHTALYWYRQSLGQGLEFLIYFQGNSAPDKSGLPSDRFSAERTGGSVSTLTIQRTQQEDSAVYLCASSAQVTSGPYNEQFFGPGTRLTVL.

The V and J genes are TRBV2 and TRBJ2-5, with a weak D call TRBD1 (6 bases). Germline V gene data show CDR1 as SNHLY and CDR2 as FYNNEI. The V end lost 5 bases, the J end lost 9 bases, and 13 bases lay between the germline ends. The CDR3 length is 12 residues. CDR3 protein: CASSQQGAPQYF. In DNA form, the CDR3 reads TGTGCCAGCAGTCAACAGGGCGCTCCCCAGTACTTC. The variable domain in full, with the rest retrieved from reference TRBV2 and TRBJ2-5, is EPEVTQTPSHQVTQMGQEVILRCVPISNHLYFYWYRQILGQKVEFLVSFYNNEISEKSEIFDDQFSVERPDGSNFTLKIRSTKLEDSAMYFCASSQQGAPQYFGPGTRLLVL.

V gene TRBV7-2 combines with J gene TRBJ2-7; 8 nucleotides match TRBD1. The length of the CDR3 is 15 residues. Germline V gene data show CDR1 as SGHTA and CDR2 as FQGNSA. V trimming: 5 bases; J trimming: 7 bases; junction bases outside the gene matches: 13. CDR3 protein: CASSPGQGLAREQYF. The CDR3 DNA is TGTGCCAGCAGCCCAGGACAGGGTCTGGCGCGGGAGCAGTACTTC.

The chain employs TRBV11-3 and TRBJ2-7, with TRBD1 matching over 9 bases. The CDR3 sequence is 17 residues long. With V trimmed by 6 bases and J by 0 bases, 12 bases remained unmatched. The V gene's germline CDR1 is SGHNT and CDR2 YENEEA. The CDR3 DNA sequence: TGTGCCAGCAGTCTCCAAACTGGGACAGGGAGCTCCTACGAGCAGTACTTC. Amino acid sequence: CASSLQTGTGSSYEQYF.